These 9 T cell receptor gamma chains originate from one sample sequenced in a study of gammadelta T cells in human blood. TCRdb processed the RT-PCR reads again with the CATT caller. The sample includes over a hundred gamma-chain clones, 33% seen only once; the top ten take more than 45%. Specimen: Vgamma9Vdelta2 gamma-delta T cells from cord blood. These receptors were collected from a newborn.

This clone is classed as hyperexpanded. The chain combines TRGV4 with TRGJP1. In germline, CDR1 is EGSTGY, CDR2 YDSYTSSV. This CDR3 has 13 residues. V shed 5 bases, J shed 2 bases, and the junction held 2 bases outside the gene matches. CDR3 loop: CATWVTTGWFKIF. As DNA, the CDR3 is TGTGCCACCTGGGTAACCACTGGTTGGTTCAAGATATTT.

Comments on this clone: It differs at one base from a far larger clone, so likely a read error. The limits of the CDR3 on the DNA are not certain, so only TCRdb's listed CDR3 is given. The V gene is TRGV11, the J gene TRGJP1. TRGV11 qualifies as an ORF whose function is uncertain. 17 amino acids form the CDR3, both terminal residues included. The CDR3: CTTVPAGLDTTGWFKIF.

A note on this clone: A far larger clone is just one base off, so this is likely a read error. This same CDR3 is encoded by further DNA sequences in the sample. This rearrangement joins TRGV9 to TRGJP. The CDR3 has 15 amino acids. Germline V lookup: CDR1 GITISATS, CDR2 ISYDGTV (reference sequence). CDR3 loop: CALWVQELGKKIKVF. CDR3 DNA sequence: TGTGCCTTATGGGTCCAAGAGTTGGGCAAAAAAATCAAGGTATTT.

This clone ranks as hyperexpanded (1% or more). The rearrangement links TRGV9 to TRGJP. The CDR3 totals 17 residues. Germline V gives CDR1 GITISATS, CDR2 ISYDGTV (reference sequence). J was trimmed by 4 bases and V by 3 bases; bases with no gene match: 6. The CDR3 DNA follows: TGTGCCTTGTGGGAGACTCGTCAAGAGTTGGGCAAAAAAATCAAGGTATTT. Protein: CALWETRQELGKKIKVF.

This clone is judged large (0.1 to 1%). A much larger clone is a single base away; this may be a read error. V and J are TRGV10 and TRGJP1. TRGV10 is given ORF status, its function remaining uncertain. The CDR3 has 13 residues. V was pared by 8 bases and J by 3 bases, with 4 bases of the junction left unmatched. For the CDR3, the DNA is TGTGCTGCGTGGGATTCCACTGGTTGGTTCAAGATATTT. Encoded protein: CAAWDSTGWFKIF.

A remark on this clone: A read error is the likely source, as a far larger clone sits one nucleotide away. The same CDR3 is also encoded by other DNA sequences in this sample. J is TRGJP and V is TRGV9. Germline V gives CDR1 GITISATS, CDR2 ISYDGTV (reference sequence). The CDR3 sequence is 18 residues long. CDR3 amino acids: CALWDASLQELGKKIKVF. CDR3 in DNA: TGTGCCTTGTGGGATGCCTCCTTACAAGAGTTGGGTAAAAAAATCAAGGTATTT.

In this sample, this clone is large. The chain joins TRGV9 to TRGJ1 or TRGJ2. The CDR3 is made up of 13 amino acids. The V and J ends lost 2 bases and 4 bases, in that order; junction bases with no gene match: 5. The V gene's germline CDR1 is GITISATS and CDR2 ISYDGTV (reference sequence). CDR3 protein: CALWEGLYYKKLF. CDR3 bases: TGTGCCTTGTGGGAGGGCCTATATTATAAGAAACTCTTT.

About this clone: It is likely a read error: a sequence one base away is far more abundant. This chain uses TRGV9 with TRGJP. Germline loops: CDR1 GITISATS, CDR2 ISYDGTV (reference sequence). This CDR3 comprises 17 residues. The CDR3 DNA reads as TGTGCCTTGTGGGAGGTAACACAAGAGTTGGACAAAAAAATCAAGGTATTT. Encoded protein: CALWEVTQELDKKIKVF.

Within the sample, this clone is large. The chain carries TRGV10 and TRGJP2. TRGV10 is annotated as an ORF whose role is uncertain. CDR3 length: 12 amino acids. The V and J ends lost 8 bases and 7 bases, in that order; junction bases with no gene match: 5. CDR3 nucleotide sequence: TGTGCTGCGTGGGGTGATGATTGGATCAAGACGTTT. This translates into CAAWGDDWIKTF.